These 29 T cell receptor beta chains were sequenced from one sample in a study of graft-versus-host responses after intestinal transplantation. Using immunoSEQ multiplex PCR, the repertoire was profiled, and TCRdb retains in-frame clones only, with some absent. Here the sample spans some 87,000 clones, 80% to 95% being singletons. No antigen has been assigned to these receptors. The source was unstimulated CD4+ T cells sorted from spleen or lymph node cells, collected before intestinal transplant. The receptor source for this set is a human donor who received an intestinal transplant.

V usage is TRBV6-1 and J usage is TRBJ1-5, with D maybe TRBD1 (6 bases). This CDR3 comprises 15 residues. With 6 bases removed from V and 0 bases from J, the gap between germline ends came to 12 bases. Germline values: CDR1 MNHNS, CDR2 SASEGT. The CDR3 spells CASSWDTYSNQPQHF. The DNA of the CDR3 is TGTGCCAGCAGCTGGGACACTTATAGCAATCAGCCCCAGCATTTT.

The chain is built from TRBV29-1 and TRBJ2-2, with TRBD2 identical over 11 bases. CDR3 length equals 15 residues. V shed 5 bases and J 1 base; nucleotides not matched to a gene: 3. The germline V gene encodes CDR1 SQVTM and CDR2 ANQGSEA. The CDR3 DNA sequence: TGCAGCGTTCGCGGGACTAGCGGGAACACCGGGGAGCTGTTTTTT. This encodes CSVRGTSGNTGELFF.

The gene calls are TRBV28 and TRBJ1-2; 12 nucleotides line up with TRBD1. From germline, CDR1 is MDHEN and CDR2 SYDVKM. The CDR3 contains 18 residues. The V gene end was trimmed by 4 bases and the J gene end by 3 bases; junction bases not matched to a gene: 12. The DNA for the CDR3 is TGTGCCAGCAGTTCTAGCTGGGGGACAGGGGGCTTCGACTATGGCTACACCTTC. Translation: CASSSSWGTGGFDYGYTF.

This clone showed up just once. The V and J genes are TRBV30 and TRBJ1-3; D is perhaps TRBD1 (6 bases). V was shortened by 5 bases and J by 4 bases, with 18 bases between the two germline ends. Looked up from germline, CDR1 is GTSNPN and CDR2 is SVGIG (reference sequence). This CDR3 is built from 15 residues. Here the CDR3 DNA reads TGTGCCTGGTCATCACAGGGTTTAGTAGGAAACACCATATATTTT. It codes for CAWSSQGLVGNTIYF.

The rearrangement uses TRBV28 and TRBJ2-1, with D maybe TRBD2 (6 bases). Germline-derived CDR1 and CDR2 are MDHEN and SYDVKM. The ends were cut back, 2 bases at V and 0 bases at J, with 14 bases in the middle. This CDR3 region has 17 residues. The CDR3 bases are TGTGCCAGCAGTTTACCTCTAGCGTCAAGCTCCTACAATGAGCAGTTCTTC. Translation: CASSLPLASSSYNEQFF.

This chain links TRBV5-1 with TRBJ1-2, with TRBD1 identical over 10 bases. J gave up 5 bases and V 0 bases, and 7 bases lay outside the gene matches. From germline, CDR1 is SGHRS and CDR2 YFSETQ. This CDR3 is 16 amino acids long. The DNA for the CDR3 is TGCGCCAGCAGCTTGGCCGGGACAGGGGTTCTATATGGCTACACCTTC. Its translation is CASSLAGTGVLYGYTF. Based on the CDR3 plus reference TRBV5-1 and TRBJ1-2, the full variable domain is KAGVTQTPRYLIKTRGQQVTLSCSPISGHRSVSWYQQTPGQGLQFLFEYFSETQRNKGNFPGRFSGRQFSNSRSEMNVSTLELGDSALYLCASSLAGTGVLYGYTFGSGTRLTVV.

V is TRBV30 and J is TRBJ1-5; D remains unclear. The CDR3 runs to 13 residues. Germline V gene sequence: CDR1 GTSNPN, CDR2 SVGIG (reference sequence). With 1 base removed from V and 4 bases from J, the gap between germline ends came to 8 bases. The CDR3 coding sequence is TGTGCCTGGAGTGACACGGAAAATCAGCCCCAGCATTTT. It specifies CAWSDTENQPQHF.

The rearrangement links TRBV10-3 to TRBJ2-2, with D unresolved. In germline, CDR1 is ENHRY, CDR2 SYGVKD. This CDR3 spans 15 amino acids. V was shortened by 3 bases and J by 3 bases, with 11 bases between the two germline ends. The CDR3: CAISDQNGYTGELFF. The CDR3 DNA sequence: TGTGCCATCAGTGACCAGAACGGGTACACCGGGGAGCTGTTTTTT.

The chain joins TRBV7-6 to TRBJ1-3, with 9 bases that match TRBD1. Germline CDR1 SGHVS, CDR2 FNYEAQ. J lost 1 base, V lost 3 bases, and 4 bases had no gene match. CDR3 length equals 16 residues. The CDR3 protein is CASSLGTGISGNTIYF. The CDR3 region has the DNA TGTGCCAGCAGCTTGGGGACAGGGATTTCTGGAAACACCATATATTTT.

The V gene is TRBV27, the J gene TRBJ1-1, with TRBD1 matching over 8 bases. Germline V gene data show CDR1 as MNHEY and CDR2 as SMNVEV (reference sequence). Trimming removed 5 bases from V and 6 bases from J; junction bases left unmatched: 14. CDR3 length: 16 residues. For the CDR3, the DNA is TGTGCCAGCAGTGCAGCCGTTGGCAGGGGGCCCGCTGAAGCTTTCTTT. It codes for CASSAAVGRGPAEAFF.

The rearrangement uses TRBV6-1 and TRBJ2-1; TRBD2 agrees at 8 bases. The J segment lost 2 bases and the V segment lost 1 base, leaving 1 base of the junction unmatched. The CDR3 consists of 15 residues. Germline lookup yields CDR1 MNHNS and CDR2 SASEGT. CDR3 sequence reads: CASSEGSGAYNEQFF. The DNA for the CDR3 is TGTGCCAGCAGTGAAGGTAGCGGGGCCTACAATGAGCAGTTCTTC.

The chain has TRBV4-1 and TRBJ1-5, with TRBD1 identical over 9 bases. This CDR3 region has 17 residues. Germline trimming cut 3 bases from V and 0 bases from J; bases unmatched to any gene: 6. CDR1 is MGHRA, CDR2 YSYEKL, per germline. The CDR3 here is CASSQGQGGDSNQPQHF. The DNA of the CDR3 is TGCGCCAGCAGCCAGGGACAGGGTGGGGATAGCAATCAGCCCCAGCATTTT.

This chain connects TRBV5-1 to TRBJ2-1; D gene uncertain. Germline-derived CDR1 and CDR2 are SGHRS and YFSETQ. The CDR3 loop spans 14 amino acids. Trimming stripped 2 bases from V and 4 bases from J, with 10 bases between. DNA of the CDR3: TGCGCCAGCAGCTTAACACTGAGGTACAATGAGCAGTTCTTC. It is translated as CASSLTLRYNEQFF.

J is TRBJ1-4 and V is TRBV5-1, with D perhaps TRBD1 (6 bases). CDR1 is SGHRS and CDR2 is YFSETQ in the germline V gene. This CDR3 contains 14 residues. V shed 5 bases and J shed 7 bases, with 15 bases lying between them. The CDR3 DNA reads TGCGCCAGCAGTATACAGGGAATGGGTGAAAAACTGTTTTTT. Translating it yields CASSIQGMGEKLFF.

The chain recombines TRBV6-5 with TRBJ2-7; D is undetermined. V was pared by 4 bases and J by 5 bases, with 12 bases between. This CDR3 comprises 13 residues. Per the germline V gene, CDR1 is MNHEY and CDR2 is SVGAGI. The DNA of the CDR3 is TGTGCCAGCAGTTTCTTAGGGTGGCACGAGCAGTACTTC. It codes for CASSFLGWHEQYF.

The chain is built from TRBV23-1 and TRBJ2-5; 9 bases line up with TRBD1. TRBV23-1 is classed as an ORF, of uncertain function. CDR3 size: 14 residues. V lost 6 bases, J lost 3 bases, and 5 bases stayed unmatched. As DNA, the CDR3 is TGCGCCAGCAGACTCGGACAGGGGAAAGAGACCCAGTACTTC. It yields the protein CASRLGQGKETQYF.

V and J are TRBV5-1 and TRBJ2-7; D is unresolved. Trimming removed 1 base at V and 0 bases at J, with 14 bases between. The CDR3 is 16 residues long. From germline, CDR1 is SGHRS and CDR2 YFSETQ. CDR3 nucleotides: TGCGCCAGCAGCTTGTATACTCGGGCCCTCTCCTACGAGCAGTACTTC. Translating gives CASSLYTRALSYEQYF.

The gene calls are TRBV6-1 and TRBJ1-5; D remains ambiguous. With 5 bases removed from V and 4 bases from J, the gap between germline ends came to 3 bases. The CDR3 length is 11 residues. Germline loops: CDR1 MNHNS, CDR2 SASEGT. The CDR3: CASSQNQPQHF. Here the CDR3 DNA reads TGTGCCAGCAGTCAAAATCAGCCCCAGCATTTT.

The chain links TRBV5-6 to TRBJ2-7; TRBD1 is a possible D gene (5 bases). The germline CDR1 and CDR2 sequences are SGHDT and YYEEEE. The CDR3 has 15 residues. Trimming left V 2 bases short and J 6 bases short, with 18 bases between. The CDR3 spells CASSFYRMVVAEQYF. The CDR3 DNA reads TGTGCCAGCAGCTTTTACAGGATGGTGGTGGCCGAGCAGTACTTC.

The chain carries TRBV18 and TRBJ1-5; 7 nucleotides align to TRBD1. V trimming: 1 base; J trimming: 7 bases; junction bases outside the gene matches: 7. CDR3 length: 15 residues. Germline assignment: CDR1 KGHSH and CDR2 LQKENI. CDR3 nucleotide sequence: TGTGCCAGCTCACCACTTCAGGGGGGACGGCAGCCCCAGCATTTT. This gives the protein CASSPLQGGRQPQHF.

The chain combines TRBV5-1 with TRBJ2-1; 9 positions match TRBD1. J gave up 4 bases and V 4 bases, and 6 bases lay outside the gene matches. Germline values: CDR1 SGHRS, CDR2 YFSETQ. The CDR3 totals 15 residues. CDR3 amino acids: CASSIGTGPYNEQFF. CDR3 DNA sequence: TGCGCCAGCAGCATCGGGACAGGGCCTTACAATGAGCAGTTCTTC.

This rearrangement joins TRBV18 to TRBJ1-1, with D unresolved. This CDR3 spans 16 amino acids. The V end was cut by 4 bases, the J end by 3 bases, with 18 bases between. The V gene's germline CDR1 is KGHSH and CDR2 LQKENI. The CDR3, as DNA: TGTGCCAGCTCACGCTTGGCCGGCCGGCGGGACACTGAAGCTTTCTTT. It codes for CASSRLAGRRDTEAFF.

This sequence joins TRBV6-1 and TRBJ2-7, with D possibly being TRBD1 (5 bases). Trimming took 6 bases from V and 4 from J, leaving 16 bases between them. The CDR3 is made up of 14 amino acids. Looked up from germline, CDR1 is MNHNS and CDR2 is SASEGT. This CDR3 is CASSGQGRSYEQYF. In DNA, the CDR3 is TGTGCCAGCAGCGGGCAGGGTCGGAGTTACGAGCAGTACTTC.

The V gene is TRBV6-5, the J gene TRBJ2-7; maybe TRBD1 (6 bases). Germline V gene data show CDR1 as MNHEY and CDR2 as SVGAGI. This CDR3 has 15 amino acids. Trimming removed 6 bases at V and 0 bases at J, with 15 bases between. CDR3: CASRQQGPSSYEQYF. The DNA for the CDR3 is TGTGCCAGCAGGCAACAGGGACCGAGCTCCTACGAGCAGTACTTC.

The chain joins TRBV5-1 to TRBJ2-3; D possibly corresponds to TRBD2 (5 bases). CDR1 is SGHRS, CDR2 YFSETQ, per germline. The ends were cut back, 0 bases at V and 9 bases at J, with 11 bases in the middle. This CDR3 is built from 13 residues. The CDR3 region has the DNA TGCGCCAGCAGCTTGGGAGCTAGCCAGACGCAGTATTTT. Its translation: CASSLGASQTQYF.

The chain joins TRBV30 to TRBJ1-2, with D tentatively TRBD1 (5 bases). V was trimmed by 5 bases and J by 10 bases, leaving 14 bases between them. Germline CDR1 and CDR2: GTSNPN and SVGIG (reference sequence). The CDR3 is 11 residues long. The CDR3 DNA follows: TGTGCCTGGGGCCACAGGAGTCACTACACCTTC. Translation gives CAWGHRSHYTF.

The DNA of the CDR3 is TGTGCCAGCAGCTCCTTGACTAGCGGATATAAAAATGAGCAGTTCTTC. Translating it yields CASSSLTSGYKNEQFF. This chain joins TRBV28 and TRBJ2-1; 9 bases agree with TRBD2. Trimming at V came to 6 bases and at J to 7 bases, leaving 13 bases not matched to a gene. Germline V CDR1 and CDR2: MDHEN, SYDVKM. The CDR3 length is 16 residues.

The chain joins TRBV19 to TRBJ2-3; D is possibly TRBD2 (6 bases). Trimming removed 7 bases from V and 1 base from J, with 18 bases in between. The CDR3 totals 16 residues. The germline V gene has CDR1 LNHDA and CDR2 SQIVND (reference sequence). For the CDR3, the DNA is TGTGCCAGTAATCGGGACGGAGGGTTGGGCACAGATACGCAGTATTTT. This codes for CASNRDGGLGTDTQYF.

The chain carries TRBV6-6 and TRBJ1-4, with TRBD1 matching 8 bases. Germline trimming cut 2 bases from V and 7 bases from J; bases unmatched to any gene: 6. The CDR3 extends over 15 amino acids. CDR1 and CDR2 (germline): MNHNY, SVGAGI (reference sequence). The CDR3 is CASSYRGGQAEKLFF. The CDR3 DNA is TGTGCCAGCAGTTACCGAGGGGGACAGGCTGAAAAACTGTTTTTT.